A selection of T cell receptor beta chains follows, all from one sample in a study of shared clonotypes between healthy human individuals. TCRdb's copy holds only in-frame clones and misses some; the assay was immunoSEQ multiplex PCR. The profile shows about 2.1 million clones, just over 90% of them singletons. Sequenced sample: naive CD8+ T cells from PBMCs. The source of these receptors is a man younger than 35 in good health. Some clones in this sample may be carry-over from other donors' samples. CDR3s include the opening cysteine and the closing phenylalanine or tryptophan. A D gene is named only where the DNA matches it firmly. Expanded clones get a size class; other rows say once, few or many, or leave the size out.

clone size,J gene,D gene,V gene,CDR3 DNA,CDR3 protein
-,TRBJ1-4,-,TRBV7-9,TGTGCCAGCAGCCCCCGCGTGGGTGGCCGGAATGAAAAACTGTTTTTT,CASSPRVGGRNEKLFF
-,TRBJ2-1,-,TRBV27,TGTGCCAGCAGTCCGGGGAAAGGCCATAATGAGCAGTTCTTC,CASSPGKGHNEQFF
-,TRBJ2-1,TRBD2,TRBV4-2,TGTGCCAGCAGCCAGAGGACCGGGACTAGCGGGAGTCTTGAGCAGTTCTTC,CASSQRTGTSGSLEQFF
-,TRBJ2-1,TRBD1,TRBV6-6,TGTGCCAGTACTATTAACCGGGACAGAATAAACAATGAGCAGTTCTTC,CASTINRDRINNEQFF
-,TRBJ1-1,TRBD1,TRBV7-3,TGTGCCAGCAGCTCATATGGTACAGGGGGGATCACTGAAGCTTTCTTT,CASSSYGTGGITEAFF
-,TRBJ2-1,TRBD2,TRBV11-1,TGTGCCAGCAGTCCGGCGGTACTAGCGCAGGATTCGGATGAGCAGTTCTTC,CASSPAVLAQDSDEQFF
-,TRBJ1-4,-,TRBV7-9,TGTGCCAGCGGGGAGGGAGGGTCGGATGAAAAACTGTTTTTT,CASGEGGSDEKLFF
-,TRBJ1-4,-,TRBV13,TGTGCCAGCAGCTTCCGGGGTGAAAAACTGTTTTTT,CASSFRGEKLFF
-,TRBJ1-1,-,TRBV19,TGTGCCAGTAGTACGGACAGCATGAACACTGAAGCTTTCTTT,CASSTDSMNTEAFF
-,TRBJ2-7,-,TRBV28,TGTGCCAGCAGCCGCCGGACGAGATCAAGGTTCTACGAGCAGTACTTC,CASSRRTRSRFYEQYF
-,TRBJ2-4,TRBD2,TRBV5-6,TGTGCCAGCAGCTCCGGGACGGGAGGCATTCAGTACTTC,CASSSGTGGIQYF
-,TRBJ2-1,-,TRBV5-8,TGTGCCAGCAGCTTGTCCCTAGCAAGACACAATGAGCAGTTCTTC,CASSLSLARHNEQFF
-,TRBJ2-1,-,TRBV27,TGTGCCAGCCGTGGCGGTGAGCAGTTCTTC,CASRGGEQFF
-,TRBJ2-7,-,TRBV13,TGTGCCAGCAGCCCGTCCAGGGGCCACGAGCAGTACTTC,CASSPSRGHEQYF
-,TRBJ2-5,TRBD1,TRBV7-6,TGTGCCAGCAGCCATCTGACAGGGTCACAAGAGACCCAGTACTTC,CASSHLTGSQETQYF
-,TRBJ2-7,-,TRBV7-2,TGTGCCAGCAGCTTAGACAGAATCCCCTACGAGCAGTACTTC,CASSLDRIPYEQYF
-,TRBJ2-1,TRBD2,TRBV6-5,TGTGCCAGCACCGGACTAGCGGGAGTTGGGGATGAGCAGTTCTTC,CASTGLAGVGDEQFF
few,TRBJ1-1,-,TRBV14,TGTGCCAGCAGCCAAGGACCGCTTGAAGCTTTCTTT,CASSQGPLEAFF
-,TRBJ2-7,TRBD2,TRBV9,TGTGCCAGCAGCTATAGCGGGGCGTCCTACGAGCAGTACTTC,CASSYSGASYEQYF
-,TRBJ1-3,-,TRBV13,TGTGCCAGCAGCTTGGGCCTAGGGGGCTCTGGAAACACCATATATTTT,CASSLGLGGSGNTIYF
-,TRBJ2-5,TRBD2,TRBV27,TGTGCCAGCAGTTTCCTTCCTGGGGGGGGGTACCAAGAGACCCAGTACTTC,CASSFLPGGGYQETQYF
-,TRBJ1-1,TRBD1,TRBV7-9,TGTGCCAGCAGTACAGGGGGCTCTGAAGCTTTCTTT,CASSTGGSEAFF
-,TRBJ2-2,TRBD1,TRBV9,TGTGCCAGCAGCTCCAATGACAGGGGGCAGGTCACCGGGGAGCTGTTTTTT,CASSSNDRGQVTGELFF
-,TRBJ1-4,-,TRBV7-2,TGTGCCAGCAGGCCGACGGGTATGGTCACTGAAAAACTGTTTTTT,CASRPTGMVTEKLFF
once,TRBJ2-7,TRBD2,TRBV6-6,TGTGCCAGCAGCACGACTAGCGGGTACCACGAGCAGTACTTC,CASSTTSGYHEQYF
-,TRBJ1-4,-,TRBV19,TGTGCCAGTAGTATAGGCCCGGGTACGACTAATGAAAAACTGTTTTTT,CASSIGPGTTNEKLFF